A selection of T cell receptor beta chains follows, all from one sample in a study of shared clonotypes between healthy human individuals. Some clones are missing from TCRdb's copy, which holds only in-frame ones; the method was immunoSEQ multiplex PCR. In the table there are approximately 1.5 million clones, approximately 98% of which are singletons. The sequenced sample was naive CD4+ T cells sorted from blood. The origin of the receptors is a man between 25 and 39 years old in good health. Both conserved end residues are part of each CDR3. D genes are given only for firm matches. Not all rows give a size; the values are once, few, many and, for expanded clones, a class.

>TRBV6-5|TRBJ2-7|NA|14|TRBD1
CASRVGQGYHEQYF
TGTGCCAGCAGGGTCGGACAGGGATACCACGAGCAGTACTTC
>TRBV10-3|TRBJ2-1|once|15|TRBD1
CAISEGQGASNEQFF
TGTGCCATCAGTGAGGGACAGGGGGCTTCCAATGAGCAGTTCTTC
>TRBV6-5|TRBJ1-2|NA|16|NA
CASSYSSQGLNYGYTF
TGTGCCAGCAGTTACTCGAGTCAGGGCCTCAACTATGGCTACACCTTC
>TRBV28|TRBJ2-7|NA|18|TRBD2
CASSLFALRTSGRWEQYF
TGTGCCAGCAGTTTATTTGCCCTCAGGACTAGCGGGAGGTGGGAGCAGTACTTC
>TRBV30|TRBJ2-1|NA|15|NA
CAWSAPPLDYNEQFF
TGTGCCTGGAGTGCCCCTCCCCTAGACTACAATGAGCAGTTCTTC
>TRBV5-6|TRBJ2-3|NA|12|NA
CASSLVDWVLDF
TGTGCCAGCAGCTTGGTGGACTGGGTTTTGGATTTT
>TRBV11-2|TRBJ1-4|once|17|TRBD1
CASRTGTGGRTNEKLFF
TGTGCCAGCAGAACCGGGACAGGGGGCAGAACTAATGAAAAACTGTTTTTT
>TRBV2|TRBJ2-2|NA|14|NA
CASSQQIKTGELFF
TGTGCCAGCAGTCAACAGATTAAGACCGGGGAGCTGTTTTTT
>TRBV9|TRBJ2-7|NA|16|TRBD2
CASSVAASGKVGEQYF
TGTGCCAGCAGCGTAGCGGCTAGCGGGAAAGTTGGCGAGCAGTACTTC
>TRBV29-1|TRBJ1-5|NA|12|NA
CSVGDSNQPQHF
TGCAGCGTTGGAGATAGCAATCAGCCCCAGCATTTT
>TRBV2|TRBJ1-5|NA|13|NA
CASSEALSPPQHF
TGTGCCAGCAGTGAAGCGCTGTCCCCGCCCCAGCATTTT
>TRBV6-1|TRBJ1-2|once|13|NA
CASSEAGVSGYTF
TGTGCCAGCAGTGAAGCAGGGGTCTCCGGCTACACCTTC
>TRBV5-1|TRBJ2-1|NA|16|TRBD1
CASSLIRTGNYNEQFF
TGCGCCAGCAGCTTGATCCGGACAGGGAACTACAATGAGCAGTTCTTC
>TRBV2|TRBJ1-5|NA|15|NA
CASKRMGANNRPQHF
TGTGCCAGCAAACGGATGGGGGCTAACAATCGGCCCCAGCATTTT
>TRBV19|TRBJ2-1|NA|14|NA
CASSIGLANLEQFF
TGTGCCAGTAGTATCGGGCTAGCGAATCTTGAGCAGTTCTTC
>TRBV9|TRBJ2-5|NA|14|NA
CASSVARSPETQYF
TGTGCCAGCAGCGTAGCTCGGAGCCCGGAGACCCAGTACTTC
>TRBV2|TRBJ2-5|NA|13|TRBD2
CASGQRRDYYKYF
TGTGCCAGCGGTCAGCGACGGGACTACTATAAGTACTTC
>TRBV5-1|TRBJ1-3|NA|15|NA
CASSYDDSSGNTIYF
TGCGCCAGCAGCTATGATGACAGCTCTGGAAACACCATATATTTT
>TRBV6-6|TRBJ2-7|NA|14|TRBD1
CASIHRTGTYEQYF
TGTGCCAGCATCCACCGGACAGGGACATACGAGCAGTACTTC
>TRBV7-2|TRBJ2-7|NA|17|TRBD2
CASSPSLAGGPVYEQYF
TGTGCCAGCAGCCCATCACTAGCGGGAGGGCCTGTATACGAGCAGTACTTC
>TRBV7-9|TRBJ1-1|NA|13|NA
CASRDKGQVEAFF
TGTGCCAGCAGGGACAAGGGGCAGGTTGAAGCTTTCTTT
>TRBV4-3|TRBJ1-2|once|16|TRBD1
CASSQGWRQGQYGYTF
TGCGCCAGCAGCCAAGGGTGGAGACAGGGCCAGTATGGCTACACCTTC
>TRBV6-6|TRBJ1-4|once|15|NA
CASSYGSSVGEKLFF
TGTGCCAGCAGTTACGGGAGCTCAGTTGGGGAAAAACTGTTTTTT
>TRBV18|TRBJ2-7|NA|13|NA
CASSPGPSYEQYF
TGTGCCAGCTCACCGGGTCCCTCCTACGAGCAGTACTTC